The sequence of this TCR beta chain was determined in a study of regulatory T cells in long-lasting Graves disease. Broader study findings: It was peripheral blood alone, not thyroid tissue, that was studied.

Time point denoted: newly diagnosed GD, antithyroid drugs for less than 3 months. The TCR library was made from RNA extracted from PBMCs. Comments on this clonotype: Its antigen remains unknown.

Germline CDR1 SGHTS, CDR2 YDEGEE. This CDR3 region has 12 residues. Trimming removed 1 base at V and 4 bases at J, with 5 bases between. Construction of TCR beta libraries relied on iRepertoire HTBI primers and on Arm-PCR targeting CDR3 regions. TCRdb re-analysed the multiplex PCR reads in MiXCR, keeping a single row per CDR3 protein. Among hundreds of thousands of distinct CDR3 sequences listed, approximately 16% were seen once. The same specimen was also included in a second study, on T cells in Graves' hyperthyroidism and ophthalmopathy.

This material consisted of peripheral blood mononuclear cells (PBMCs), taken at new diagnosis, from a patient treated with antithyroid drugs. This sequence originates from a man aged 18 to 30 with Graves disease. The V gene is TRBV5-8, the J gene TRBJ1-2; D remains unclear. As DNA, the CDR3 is TGTGCCAGCAGCTTGAGCCTCTATGGCTACACCTTC. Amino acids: CASSLSLYGYTF.